Below, 28 T cell receptor beta chains from the same sample are listed, as sequenced in a study of shared clonotypes between healthy human individuals (dated by TCRdb to between 2020 and 2021). The protocol used for the library was the immunoSEQ multiplex PCR assay. What TCRdb holds here is the immuneACCESS table cut down to in-frame rearrangements. Part of the clones is not present; checked against another copy, under half of the missing clones reflect an unresolved V gene, and the others are unexplained. This sample is represented by roughly 450,000 clones; 79% of them were singletons. The leading ten clones occupy over 10% of the sample. The sample comprised PBMCs. Receptors originate from a woman in her thirties or forties in good health. Some clones in this sample may be carry-over from other donors' samples.

This clone was observed many times. The rearrangement uses TRBV28 and TRBJ2-7; no clear D. The CDR3 runs 14 residues. The ends were cut back, 8 bases at V and 1 base at J, with 15 bases in the middle. Per germline, CDR1 MDHEN and CDR2 SYDVKM. The CDR3 is CASSPSNWSYEQYF. CDR3 in DNA: TGTGCCAGCTCCCCGAGCAACTGGTCCTACGAGCAGTACTTC.

V usage is TRBV7-2 and J usage is TRBJ2-5; D may be TRBD2 (6 bases). The J call is in doubt because the DNA end fits TRBJ2-7 better. Germline V lookup: CDR1 SGHTA, CDR2 FQGNSA. This CDR3 comprises 16 residues. CDR3 nucleotide sequence: TGTGCCAGCAGCTCCGTCTGGGGGAGGACTACCTACGAGCAGTACTTC. This encodes CASSSVWGRTTYEQYF.

This sequence joins TRBV5-1 and TRBJ2-1, with TRBD2 matching 9 bases. J gave up 5 bases and V 7 bases, and 13 bases lay outside the gene matches. CDR3 length: 16 amino acids. The V gene's germline CDR1 is SGHRS and CDR2 YFSETQ. CDR3 protein: CASPQAAGGPNNEQFF. CDR3 nucleotide sequence: TGCGCCAGCCCCCAAGCCGCGGGAGGGCCGAACAATGAGCAGTTCTTC.

The rearrangement links TRBV30 to TRBJ2-2; no firm D call. The germline CDR1 and CDR2 sequences are GTSNPN and SVGIG (reference sequence). The CDR3 has 17 amino acids. V dropped 4 bases and J dropped 4 bases, with 22 bases sitting between them. The CDR3 sequence: CAWTRSAWVRGTGELFF. CDR3 nucleotide sequence: TGTGCCTGGACCCGCTCAGCGTGGGTTCGCGGCACCGGGGAGCTGTTTTTT.

The rearrangement links TRBV2 to TRBJ2-7; TRBD1 or TRBD2 may be the D gene (5 bases each). Germline V gene data show CDR1 as SNHLY and CDR2 as FYNNEI. This CDR3 has 16 amino acids. V lost 3 bases and J 1 base, leaving 16 bases between the germline ends. In DNA, the CDR3 is TGTGCCAGCAGTGATCCTTACGGGACGCCTTCCTACGAGCAGTACTTC. Translated: CASSDPYGTPSYEQYF. Full variable domain (rest looked up from reference TRBV2 and TRBJ2-7): EPEVTQTPSHQVTQMGQEVILRCVPISNHLYFYWYRQILGQKVEFLVSFYNNEISEKSEIFDDQFSVERPDGSNFTLKIRSTKLEDSAMYFCASSDPYGTPSYEQYFGPGTRLTVT.

J is TRBJ2-3 and V is TRBV2; no definite D call. Deletions cut 0 bases from V and 6 bases from J, with 7 bases between. Germline CDR1 reads SNHLY; CDR2 reads FYNNEI. The length of the CDR3 is 13 residues. Written as DNA, the CDR3 is TGTGCCAGCAGTGAAGCGACTCGGGATACGCAGTATTTT. Its translation: CASSEATRDTQYF.

The V call is TRBV28, the J call TRBJ1-3, with 7 bases fitting TRBD1. The CDR3 spans 16 residues. Germline V gene sequence: CDR1 MDHEN, CDR2 SYDVKM. V lost 3 bases to trimming and J lost 3 bases; unmatched junction nucleotides: 8. The CDR3: CASSLSRGNVGNTIYF. CDR3 bases: TGTGCCAGCAGTTTGAGCAGGGGGAATGTTGGAAACACCATATATTTT.

With respect to this clone: Other DNA sequences in the same sample also yield this CDR3. The chain is built from TRBV7-3 and TRBJ2-5; tentative D call: TRBD2 (7 bases). Per the germline V gene, CDR1 is SGHTA and CDR2 is FQGTGA. Deletions cut 5 bases from V and 5 bases from J, with 12 bases between. This CDR3 contains 13 residues. The CDR3 nucleotides are TGTGCCAGCAGCCGGGGGGCGGCGGAGACCCAGTACTTC. This codes for CASSRGAAETQYF.

V is TRBV7-9 and J is TRBJ1-1, with D unclear. The germline gives CDR1 SEHNR, CDR2 FQNEAQ (reference sequence). The CDR3 is 15 residues long. Trimming removed 1 base at V and 11 bases at J, with 20 bases between. CDR3 bases: TGTGCCAGCAGCTTAGGAGCGGTCAGGTTAACGGGGGCTTTCTTT. This encodes CASSLGAVRLTGAFF.

As for this clone: The sample holds other DNA sequences that translate to the same CDR3. The chain links TRBV30 to TRBJ1-4; D remains ambiguous. Germline V gene sequence: CDR1 GTSNPN, CDR2 SVGIG (reference sequence). The CDR3 loop spans 14 amino acids. The V end was cut by 1 base, the J end by 1 base, with 7 bases between. The CDR3 DNA reads TGTGCCTGGAGTGGGACGTTAACTAATGAAAAACTGTTTTTT. This translates into CAWSGTLTNEKLFF.

The chain recombines TRBV5-1 with TRBJ2-7; perhaps TRBD1 as D (7 bases). The germline V gene has CDR1 SGHRS and CDR2 YFSETQ. Deletions cut 4 bases from V and 6 bases from J, with 8 bases between. The CDR3 totals 11 residues. In DNA form, the CDR3 reads TGCGCCAGCAGCCAGGGGGGCGAGCAGTACTTC. This codes for CASSQGGEQYF.

This sequence joins TRBV7-9 and TRBJ2-4; D is tentatively TRBD1 or TRBD2 (6 bases each). The germline CDR1 and CDR2 sequences are SEHNR and FQNEAQ (reference sequence). The CDR3 totals 14 residues. Trimming removed 1 base at V and 9 bases at J, with 13 bases between. The CDR3 region is CASSLGGAEPIQYF. CDR3 nucleotide sequence: TGTGCCAGCAGCTTAGGGGGGGCTGAACCCATTCAGTACTTC.

The rearrangement links TRBV7-3 to TRBJ2-1, with 8 bases fitting TRBD1. Germline lookup yields CDR1 SGHTA and CDR2 FQGTGA. J gave up 0 bases and V 4 bases, and 5 bases lay outside the gene matches. The CDR3 loop spans 16 amino acids. In nucleotides, the CDR3 is TGTGCCAGCAGCTCGAGGACAGGGAGCTCCTACAATGAGCAGTTCTTC. It codes for CASSSRTGSSYNEQFF.

J is TRBJ2-3 and V is TRBV6-1; TRBD1 matches at 8 bases. V lost 4 bases and J lost 1; bases outside the gene matches: 10. The germline V gene has CDR1 MNHNS and CDR2 SASEGT. The CDR3 consists of 17 residues. CDR3 sequence reads: CASSGGTGRRGTDTQYF. In DNA form, the CDR3 reads TGTGCCAGCAGTGGGGGGACAGGCCGCCGCGGCACAGATACGCAGTATTTT.

The gene calls are TRBV9 and TRBJ2-2; 9 nucleotides align to TRBD2. CDR1 is SGDLS, CDR2 YYNGEE, per germline. The trim removed 0 bases at V and 6 bases at J, leaving 6 bases unmatched. The CDR3 runs to 16 residues. For the CDR3, the DNA is TGTGCCAGCAGCGTAGCATACGGACTAGCGCCCGGGGAGCTGTTTTTT. The encoded protein is CASSVAYGLAPGELFF. Complete variable domain (other parts from reference TRBV9 and TRBJ2-2): DSGVTQTPKHLITATGQRVTLRCSPRSGDLSVYWYQQSLDQGLQFLIQYYNGEERAKGNILERFSAQQFPDLHSELNLSSLELGDSALYFCASSVAYGLAPGELFFGEGSRLTVL.

This chain uses TRBV10-3 with TRBJ1-1; tentatively, D is TRBD1 (6 bases). The CDR3 has 13 amino acids. Looked up from germline, CDR1 is ENHRY and CDR2 is SYGVKD. V lost 6 bases and J lost 1, with 9 bases in between. This chain's CDR3 is CAIRGHPNTEAFF. The CDR3 bases are TGTGCCATCAGGGGACACCCGAACACTGAAGCTTTCTTT.

V usage is TRBV11-3 and J usage is TRBJ2-3; D is ambiguous. The CDR3 totals 14 residues. V dropped 1 base and J dropped 0 bases, with 5 bases sitting between them. The V gene's germline CDR1 is SGHNT and CDR2 YENEEA. Here the CDR3 reads CASSLVSSTDTQYF. In nucleotides, the CDR3 is TGTGCCAGCAGCTTAGTTTCGAGCACAGATACGCAGTATTTT.

The genes are TRBV11-2 and TRBJ1-2; 9 bases align to TRBD1. This CDR3 is built from 16 residues. The germline V gene has CDR1 SGHAT and CDR2 FQNNGV. With 6 bases clipped from V and 4 bases from J, the junction kept 12 bases outside the gene matches. CDR3: CASRPGRGQGVYGYTF. The CDR3 DNA follows: TGTGCCAGCAGGCCGGGGAGGGGACAGGGAGTCTATGGCTACACCTTC.

The rearrangement joins TRBV11-2 to TRBJ2-3, with 10 bases aligning to TRBD2. Germline CDR1 reads SGHAT; CDR2 reads FQNNGV. Trimming took 5 bases from V and 3 from J; bases not matched to a gene: 14. The CDR3 consists of 18 residues. CDR3 nucleotide sequence: TGTGCCAGCAGCAACCTGGGGCTAGCGGGAGTTTTAACAGATACGCAGTATTTT. The encoded protein is CASSNLGLAGVLTDTQYF.

The chain carries TRBV6-1 and TRBJ1-2; 8 bases line up with TRBD1. Germline CDR1 is MNHNS and CDR2 is SASEGT. V lost 3 bases to trimming and J lost 6 bases; unmatched junction nucleotides: 9. The CDR3 has 15 amino acids. CDR3: CASSERDRRWDGYTF. The CDR3 bases are TGTGCCAGCAGTGAGCGGGACAGGCGGTGGGATGGCTACACCTTC.

This clone has only one observation. A read error is possible here, since a much larger clone lies one base away. The same CDR3 is also encoded by other DNA sequences in this sample. This chain joins TRBV7-3 and TRBJ1-1, with D tentatively TRBD1 (5 bases). There are 13 residues in the CDR3. Trimming shortened V by 2 bases and J by 1 base, and 5 bases separated the two germline ends. Germline-derived CDR1 and CDR2 are SGHTA and FQGTGA. The CDR3 sequence: CASSLGQNTEAFF. The CDR3 nucleotides read TGTGCCAGCAGCTTAGGACAGAACACTGAAGCTTTCTTT.

This clone was recorded at least ten times. The V call is TRBV5-1, the J call TRBJ1-4; tentatively, D is TRBD1 (5 bases). Germline CDR1 reads SGHRS; CDR2 reads YFSETQ. The CDR3 is made up of 14 amino acids. The V end was cut by 0 bases, the J end by 8 bases, with 11 bases between. The CDR3, as DNA: TGCGCCAGCAGCTTGGATCCAGGGCCAGAAAAACTGTTTTTT. Translation gives CASSLDPGPEKLFF.

Turning to this clone: Other DNA sequences from this sample encode an identical CDR3 as well. The chain couples TRBV5-4 to TRBJ1-1; D not resolved. The V gene lost 3 bases and the J gene lost 1 base, with 7 bases spanning the gap. This CDR3 has 13 residues. Germline V gene sequence: CDR1 SGHNT, CDR2 YYREEE (reference sequence). In nucleotides, the CDR3 is TGTGCCAGCAGCTCGGGCCCGAACACTGAAGCTTTCTTT. Amino acid sequence: CASSSGPNTEAFF. The full variable domain, completed using reference TRBV5-4 and TRBJ1-1, is ETGVTQSPTHLIKTRGQQVTLRCSSQSGHNTVSWYQQALGQGPQFIFQYYREEENGRGNFPPRFSGLQFPNYSSELNVNALELDDSALYLCASSSGPNTEAFFGQGTRLTVV.

The chain joins TRBV6-1 to TRBJ2-7, with 13 bases fitting TRBD2. CDR1 is MNHNS and CDR2 is SASEGT in the germline V gene. J gave up 5 bases and V 4 bases, and 5 bases lay outside the gene matches. The CDR3 has 15 residues. The CDR3 is CASSAGLAGAHEQYF. In DNA form, the CDR3 reads TGTGCCAGCAGTGCTGGACTAGCGGGAGCCCACGAGCAGTACTTC.

The V gene is TRBV5-6, the J gene TRBJ2-7, with TRBD1 as a possible D gene (6 bases). CDR3 length equals 18 residues. CDR1 and CDR2 (germline): SGHDT, YYEEEE. Trimming cost V 1 base and J 3 bases, with 23 bases left between them. The CDR3 loop reads CASSLRPTRDNHHYEQYF. CDR3 DNA sequence: TGTGCCAGCAGCTTGAGGCCGACCCGGGACAATCACCACTACGAGCAGTACTTC. The full variable domain, completed using reference TRBV5-6 and TRBJ2-7, is DAGVTQSPTHLIKTRGQQVTLRCSPKSGHDTVSWYQQALGQGPQFIFQYYEEEERQRGNFPDRFSGHQFPNYSSELNVNALLLGDSALYLCASSLRPTRDNHHYEQYFGPGTRLTVT.

Written as DNA, the CDR3 is TGCGCCAGCAGCCAGAGTACTGAGGGGACCCAGTACTTC. Protein product: CASSQSTEGTQYF. The chain employs TRBV5-1 and TRBJ2-5; weak D call: TRBD2 (5 bases). This CDR3 spans 13 amino acids. V lost 4 bases, J lost 7 bases, and 14 bases lay in between. Germline-derived CDR1 and CDR2 are SGHRS and YFSETQ.

This chain uses TRBV7-8 with TRBJ1-2, with a possible D match to TRBD1 (6 bases). V lost 8 bases, J lost 4 bases, and 11 bases lay in between. The CDR3 contains 12 residues. Per germline, CDR1 SGHVS and CDR2 FQNEAQ. For the CDR3, the DNA is TGTGCCAGCGGGGGCACAGGCTATGGCTACACCTTC. It codes for CASGGTGYGYTF.

On this clone: A single base is all that separates this from a far larger clone, so a read error is likely. This sample also contains other DNA sequences that code for the same CDR3. The chain links TRBV7-9 to TRBJ2-2; D may be TRBD2 (5 bases). The CDR3 is made up of 15 amino acids. The germline gives CDR1 SEHNR, CDR2 FQNEAQ (reference sequence). CDR3 region: CASSSPKIRTGELFF. Written as DNA, the CDR3 is TGTGCCAGCAGTTCCCCCAAAATAAGGACCGGGGAGCTATTTTTT. Full variable domain (remainder filled in from reference TRBV7-9 and TRBJ2-2): DTGVSQNPRHKITKRGQNVTFRCDPISEHNRLYWYRQTLGQGPEFLTYFQNEAQLEKSRLLSDRFSAERPKGSFSTLEIQRTEQGDSAMYLCASSSPKIRTGELFFGEGSRLTVL.